A single sample gave rise to the 28 T cell receptor beta chains below, sequenced in a study of CD8 T cells in Susac syndrome. Random hexamers were used to reverse transcribe roughly 0.45 to 1 ug of RNA. TCRdb re-called the immunoSEQ multiplex PCR reads with MiXCR, one entry per CDR3 protein. The sample shows 200,000 or so distinct CDR3 sequences, 90% to 95% of them seen only once. The sample taken for sequencing was CD4+ T cells from PBMCs. The receptors stem from a human donor with multiple sclerosis.

The DNA for the CDR3 is TGCAGTGCTGGGCGCGGCGCGGCGCAGTACTTC. Translated, it gives CSAGRGAAQYF. The rearrangement joins TRBV20-1 to TRBJ2-7; no definite D call. V lost 5 bases and J 9 bases, leaving 14 bases between the germline ends. Germline V lookup: CDR1 DFQATT, CDR2 SNEGSKA (reference sequence). The length of the CDR3 is 11 residues.

This chain links TRBV20-1 with TRBJ2-7; weak D call: TRBD1 (5 bases). Trimming shortened V by 5 bases and J by 1 base, and 12 bases separated the two germline ends. The CDR3 extends over 13 amino acids. The V gene's germline CDR1 is DFQATT and CDR2 SNEGSKA (reference sequence). CDR3 residues: CSAALTASYEQYF. CDR3 sequence (DNA): TGCAGTGCTGCCCTGACAGCGTCCTACGAGCAGTACTTC.

The chain links TRBV5-1 to TRBJ1-2, with D possibly TRBD1 on 5 matching bases. V was trimmed by 1 base and J by 8 bases, leaving 15 bases between them. The CDR3 totals 14 residues. The germline V gene has CDR1 SGHRS and CDR2 YFSETQ. CDR3 residues: CASSLIGGAEGYTF. The CDR3 DNA sequence: TGCGCCAGCAGCTTGATCGGAGGGGCGGAGGGCTACACCTTC. Full variable domain (missing parts from reference TRBV5-1 and TRBJ1-2): KAGVTQTPRYLIKTRGQQVTLSCSPISGHRSVSWYQQTPGQGLQFLFEYFSETQRNKGNFPGRFSGRQFSNSRSEMNVSTLELGDSALYLCASSLIGGAEGYTFGSGTRLTVV.

The gene calls are TRBV14 and TRBJ1-2; D might be TRBD1 (6 bases). V lost 1 base, J lost 5 bases, and 11 bases lay in between. The CDR3 is 14 amino acids. The germline CDR1 and CDR2 sequences are SGHDN and FVKESK. CDR3 sequence reads: CASSQAQGPYGYTF. The CDR3 bases are TGTGCCAGCAGCCAAGCACAGGGACCGTATGGCTACACCTTC. The variable domain in full, completed from reference TRBV14 and TRBJ1-2, reads EAGVTQFPSHSVIEKGQTVTLRCDPISGHDNLYWYRRVMGKEIKFLLHFVKESKQDESGMPNNRFLAERTGGTYSTLKVQPAELEDSGVYFCASSQAQGPYGYTFGSGTRLTVV.

The rearrangement joins TRBV7-9 to TRBJ1-1, with D uncertain. CDR1 is SEHNR, CDR2 FQNEAQ, per germline (reference sequence). This CDR3 is 15 amino acids long. V was pared by 6 bases and J by 5 bases, with 19 bases between. The CDR3 region has the DNA TGTGCCAGCAGGCGAGCAATCACTCGAGTAACTGAAGCTTTCTTT. It specifies CASRRAITRVTEAFF.

The genes are TRBV12-3 or TRBV12-4 and TRBJ1-2; 7 nucleotides agree with TRBD1. The CDR3 extends over 14 amino acids. The V gene end was trimmed by 6 bases and the J gene end by 4 bases; junction bases not matched to a gene: 8. CDR3 in DNA: TGTGCCAGCAGCGCGGGACAGACGATCTATGGCTACACCTTC. It is translated as CASSAGQTIYGYTF.

The CDR3 loop is CASSATSSYNEQFF. CDR3 sequence (DNA): TGTGCCAGCAGCGCAACTAGCTCCTACAATGAGCAGTTCTTC. The chain is built from TRBV9 and TRBJ2-1, with D possibly being TRBD2 (5 bases). Trimming removed 3 bases from V and 0 bases from J, with 7 bases in between. The CDR3 is 14 amino acids. Germline lookup yields CDR1 SGDLS and CDR2 YYNGEE.

The chain links TRBV4-2 to TRBJ1-2, with a weak D call TRBD1 (5 bases). This CDR3 has 13 amino acids. Per the germline V gene, CDR1 is LGHNA and CDR2 is YNFKEQ. The V and J ends lost 6 bases and 13 bases respectively, with 21 bases between them. The CDR3 region has the DNA TGTGCCAGCAGTGACAGCGACACCGTTGGGTTCACCTTC. The encoded protein is CASSDSDTVGFTF.

The V call is TRBV20-1, the J call TRBJ1-5; 7 positions match TRBD1. Germline V lookup: CDR1 DFQATT, CDR2 SNEGSKA (reference sequence). Trimming cost V 6 bases and J 0 bases; bases outside gene matches: 8. This CDR3 spans 15 amino acids. CDR3 DNA sequence: TGCAGTGCAACCGGGACAGCATATAGCAATCAGCCCCAGCATTTT. It yields the protein CSATGTAYSNQPQHF.

The chain has TRBV27 and TRBJ2-6, with D tentatively TRBD1 or TRBD2 (5 bases each). This CDR3 contains 17 residues. Trimming removed 6 bases from V and 4 bases from J, with 19 bases in between. Germline V gene data show CDR1 as MNHEY and CDR2 as SMNVEV (reference sequence). The CDR3 DNA is TGTGCCAGCAGCTTAGAGGGGTTCTTTTCCGGGGCCAACGTCCTGACTTTC. It is translated as CASSLEGFFSGANVLTF.

The chain carries TRBV6-6 and TRBJ2-5; TRBD2 might be the D (5 bases). The length of the CDR3 is 13 residues. CDR1 MNHNY and CDR2 SVGAGI come from the germline V gene (reference sequence). The V end was cut by 0 bases, the J end by 9 bases, with 11 bases between. CDR3 sequence (DNA): TGTGCCAGCAGTTACTCGATTGCGGGTCCCCAGTACTTC. As protein: CASSYSIAGPQYF.

The gene calls are TRBV29-1 and TRBJ2-3, with 8 bases identical to TRBD1. The CDR3 has 12 residues. The germline V gene has CDR1 SQVTM and CDR2 ANQGSEA. V gave up 6 bases and J gave up 3 bases; unmatched junction bases: 2. DNA of the CDR3: TGCAGCGTCGGACAGGGTACAGATACGCAGTATTTT. It specifies CSVGQGTDTQYF.

This chain links TRBV5-1 with TRBJ2-5; D is uncertain. Trimming pared 0 bases from V and 2 bases from J, leaving 11 bases between. In germline, CDR1 is SGHRS, CDR2 YFSETQ. This CDR3 comprises 15 residues. CDR3 sequence reads: CASSLDPRRQETQYF. The CDR3 coding sequence is TGCGCCAGCAGCTTGGATCCCAGGAGACAAGAGACCCAGTACTTC.

This chain links TRBV25-1 with TRBJ2-1; the D is unclear. Germline V gene sequence: CDR1 MGHDK, CDR2 SYGVNS. This CDR3 region has 12 residues. The germline V and J ends were trimmed by 3 bases and 9 bases, with 9 bases remaining between them. The CDR3 sequence: CASSDRVFEQFF. CDR3 coding DNA: TGTGCCAGCAGTGATCGGGTTTTTGAGCAGTTCTTC.

The gene calls are TRBV19 and TRBJ1-1; unclear D gene. This CDR3 comprises 12 residues. Trimming removed 1 base at V and 6 bases at J, with 6 bases between. From germline, CDR1 is LNHDA and CDR2 SQIVND (reference sequence). The CDR3 DNA sequence: TGTGCCAGTAGTATAGGGGAGGCTGAAGCTTTCTTT. Its protein product is CASSIGEAEAFF.

The table lists this clonotype with a count of one. The chain combines TRBV20-1 with TRBJ2-5, with no clear D. CDR3 length: 13 residues. V was trimmed by 4 bases and J by 1 base, leaving 10 bases between them. CDR1 is DFQATT, CDR2 SNEGSKA, per germline (reference sequence). The CDR3 region is CSAKFSFQETQYF. CDR3 DNA: TGCAGTGCTAAGTTCTCCTTCCAAGAGACCCAGTACTTC.

Notes on this clonotype: One end of the junction varies from germline; a read error may be responsible. The rearrangement joins TRBV3-1 to TRBJ1-2; D perhaps matches TRBD1 (5 bases). CDR1 and CDR2 from the germline V gene are LGHDT and YNNKEL (reference sequence). CDR3 length equals 12 residues. CDR3 sequence reads: CASSKDSYGYTF. The CDR3 nucleotides are TGTGCCAGCAGCAAAGACAGCTATGGCTACACCTTC.

This clonotype was observed once. The chain couples TRBV20-1 to TRBJ2-1; TRBD2 matches at 9 bases. The CDR3 contains 16 residues. Trimming took 3 bases from V and 1 from J; bases not matched to a gene: 7. Germline V gene sequence: CDR1 DFQATT, CDR2 SNEGSKA (reference sequence). This CDR3 reads CSARSLAGMSYNEQFF. CDR3 sequence (DNA): TGCAGTGCTAGGTCCCTAGCGGGAATGTCCTACAATGAGCAGTTCTTC.

CDR3 amino acids: CSARDLMTARVKNEELFF. CDR3 in DNA: TGCAGTGCTAGAGACCTGATGACAGCAAGGGTGAAGAATGAGGAACTTTTCTTT. The chain couples TRBV20-1 to TRBJ1-1; D perhaps matches TRBD1 (5 bases). This CDR3 contains 18 residues. With 0 bases removed from V and 13 bases from J, the gap between germline ends came to 33 bases. Germline V gene lookup returns CDR1 DFQATT and CDR2 SNEGSKA (reference sequence).

The chain uses TRBV30 and TRBJ2-3; maybe TRBD2 (6 bases). V lost 0 bases, J lost 6 bases, and 10 bases lay in between. The length of the CDR3 is 13 residues. Germline V lookup: CDR1 GTSNPN, CDR2 SVGIG (reference sequence). The CDR3 DNA is TGTGCCTGGAGTGTGGGGAGCGGGGATACGCAGTATTTT. It encodes CAWSVGSGDTQYF. Full variable domain (missing parts from reference TRBV30 and TRBJ2-3): SQTIHQWPATLVQPVGSPLSLECTVEGTSNPNLYWYRQAAGRGLQLLFYSVGIGQISSEVPQNLSASRPQDRQFILSSKKLLLSDSGFYLCAWSVGSGDTQYFGPGTRLTVL.

V is TRBV2 and J is TRBJ2-5; no clear D gene. Trimming took off 3 bases at V and 5 bases at J, with 7 bases between the two ends. The CDR3 consists of 12 residues. Germline V gives CDR1 SNHLY, CDR2 FYNNEI. The CDR3, as DNA: TGTGCCAGCAGTGATAGTAACGAGACCCAGTACTTC. This codes for CASSDSNETQYF.

This chain joins TRBV24-1 and TRBJ1-1; the D is unclear. CDR3 length equals 11 residues. From germline, CDR1 is KGHDR and CDR2 SFDVKD. Trimming pared 4 bases from V and 10 bases from J, leaving 9 bases between. CDR3: CATSEGFRAFF. DNA of the CDR3: TGTGCCACCAGTGAGGGGTTTAGAGCTTTCTTT.

This clonotype came up once. The chain joins TRBV14 to TRBJ2-5; 9 positions agree with TRBD1. The CDR3 runs to 16 residues. The V gene's germline CDR1 is SGHDN and CDR2 FVKESK. Losses at the gene ends were 7 bases for V and 5 bases for J; bases not matched to a gene: 14. In DNA, the CDR3 is TGTGCCAGCAACCCCAGAGGACAGGGGCTTCCGGAGACCCAGTACTTC. Its translation: CASNPRGQGLPETQYF. The complete variable domain, with remaining parts taken from reference TRBV14 and TRBJ2-5, reads EAGVTQFPSHSVIEKGQTVTLRCDPISGHDNLYWYRRVMGKEIKFLLHFVKESKQDESGMPNNRFLAERTGGTYSTLKVQPAELEDSGVYFCASNPRGQGLPETQYFGPGTRLLVL.

The chain employs TRBV27 and TRBJ2-7; perhaps D is TRBD1 or TRBD2 (5 bases each). V was pared by 5 bases and J by 2 bases, with 22 bases between. Germline CDR1 reads MNHEY; CDR2 reads SMNVEV (reference sequence). The CDR3 contains 17 residues. The CDR3 is CASSLAFRSDITYEQYF. The DNA for the CDR3 is TGTGCCAGCAGTCTAGCATTTCGCTCGGACATCACCTACGAGCAGTACTTC.

The chain recombines TRBV12-3 or TRBV12-4 with TRBJ1-5; D is uncertain. Trimming removed 7 bases at V and 7 bases at J, with 20 bases between. This CDR3 is built from 15 residues. In nucleotides, the CDR3 is TGTGCCAGCACCTCTGGGCCCACGGCGGGGCAGCCCCAGCATTTT. It yields the protein CASTSGPTAGQPQHF.

V is TRBV9 and J is TRBJ2-5; D unresolved. V lost 1 base and J lost 2, with 9 bases in between. This CDR3 spans 14 amino acids. Per germline, CDR1 SGDLS and CDR2 YYNGEE. Written as DNA, the CDR3 is TGTGCCAGCAGCGTAAGGCCAGATCAAGAGACCCAGTACTTC. This gives the protein CASSVRPDQETQYF.

The chain joins TRBV15 to TRBJ2-7; D is perhaps TRBD1 or TRBD2 (6 bases each). V gave up 0 bases and J gave up 5 bases, with 11 bases separating them. CDR3 length: 14 residues. From germline, CDR1 is LNHNV and CDR2 YYDKDF (reference sequence). CDR3: CATSRELRGDEQYF. The DNA for the CDR3 is TGTGCCACCAGCAGAGAACTTAGGGGGGACGAGCAGTACTTC.

The chain has TRBV7-9 and TRBJ2-7, with a possible D match to TRBD2 (6 bases). This CDR3 has 12 residues. Germline V gene lookup returns CDR1 SEHNR and CDR2 FQNEAQ (reference sequence). Between the trimmed V and J ends, which lost 7 bases and 13 bases, there was a span of 20 bases. CDR3 sequence (DNA): TGTGCCAGCATCGGAACCGGGACTCCAGAATACTTC. Its protein product is CASIGTGTPEYF.